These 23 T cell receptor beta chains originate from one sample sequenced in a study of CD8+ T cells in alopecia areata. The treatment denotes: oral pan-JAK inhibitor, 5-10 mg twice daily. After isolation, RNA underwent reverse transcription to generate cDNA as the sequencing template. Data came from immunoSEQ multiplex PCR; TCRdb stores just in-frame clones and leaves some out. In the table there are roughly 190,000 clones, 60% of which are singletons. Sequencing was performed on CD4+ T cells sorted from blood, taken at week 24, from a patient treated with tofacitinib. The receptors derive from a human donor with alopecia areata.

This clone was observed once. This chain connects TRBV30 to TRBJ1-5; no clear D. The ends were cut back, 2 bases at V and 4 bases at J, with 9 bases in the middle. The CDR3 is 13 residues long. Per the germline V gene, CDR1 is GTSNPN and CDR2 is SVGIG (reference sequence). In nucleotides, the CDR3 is TGTGCCTGGAGTAGTCAGCTAAATCAGCCCCAGCATTTT. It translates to CAWSSQLNQPQHF.

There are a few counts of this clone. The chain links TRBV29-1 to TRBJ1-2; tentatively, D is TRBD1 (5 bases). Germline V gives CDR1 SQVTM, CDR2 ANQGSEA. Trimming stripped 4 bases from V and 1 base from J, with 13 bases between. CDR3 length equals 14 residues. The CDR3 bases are TGCAGCGTTGTAGCAGGGAAGGATAACTATGGCTACACCTTC. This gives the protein CSVVAGKDNYGYTF.

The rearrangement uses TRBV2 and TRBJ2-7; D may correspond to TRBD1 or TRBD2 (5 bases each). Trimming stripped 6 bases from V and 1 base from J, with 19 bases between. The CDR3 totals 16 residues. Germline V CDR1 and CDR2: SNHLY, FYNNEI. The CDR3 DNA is TGTGCCAGCAGGCTCCGGGACCGCGGCGCTTCCTACGAGCAGTACTTC. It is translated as CASRLRDRGASYEQYF.

CDR3 coding DNA: TGTGCCAGCAGCGTAGTAGCGGATGCCAAAAACATTCAGTACTTC. This sequence encodes CASSVVADAKNIQYF. The chain has TRBV9 and TRBJ2-4; TRBD2 might be the D (6 bases). The CDR3 is made up of 15 amino acids. Trimming removed 0 bases from V and 1 base from J, with 8 bases in between. CDR1 is SGDLS, CDR2 YYNGEE, per germline.

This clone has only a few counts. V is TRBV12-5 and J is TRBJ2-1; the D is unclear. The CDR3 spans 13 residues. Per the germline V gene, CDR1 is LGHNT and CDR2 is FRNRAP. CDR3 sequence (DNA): TGTGCCAACGCAGAACGCCAGGAGAGTGAGCAGTTCTTC. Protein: CANAERQESEQFF.

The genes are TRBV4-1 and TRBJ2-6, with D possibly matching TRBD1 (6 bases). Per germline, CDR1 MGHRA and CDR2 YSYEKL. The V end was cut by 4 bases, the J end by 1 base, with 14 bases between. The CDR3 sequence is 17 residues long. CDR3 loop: CASSPLAGESGANVLTF. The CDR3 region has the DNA TGCGCCAGCAGCCCCCTGGCAGGGGAATCTGGGGCCAACGTCCTGACTTTC.

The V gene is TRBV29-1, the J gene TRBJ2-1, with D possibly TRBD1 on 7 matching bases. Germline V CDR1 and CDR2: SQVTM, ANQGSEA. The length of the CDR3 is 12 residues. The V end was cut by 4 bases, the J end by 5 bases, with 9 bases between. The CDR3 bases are TGCAGCGTTGCCAGGGGGGACAATGAGCAGTTCTTC. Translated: CSVARGDNEQFF.

CDR3 protein: CASSILGRDTGELFF. The CDR3 DNA follows: TGTGCCAGTAGTATATTGGGCAGGGACACCGGGGAGCTGTTTTTT. The chain couples TRBV19 to TRBJ2-2; the D gene is possibly TRBD1 (5 bases). Germline CDR1 reads LNHDA; CDR2 reads SQIVND (reference sequence). This CDR3 comprises 15 residues. V was clipped by 2 bases and J by 3 bases, with 10 bases between them.

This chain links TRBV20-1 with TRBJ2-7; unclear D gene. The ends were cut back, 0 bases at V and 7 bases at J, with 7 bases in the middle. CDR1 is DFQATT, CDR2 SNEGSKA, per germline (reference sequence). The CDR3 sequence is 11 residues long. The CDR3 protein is CSARDPREQYF. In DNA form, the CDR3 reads TGCAGTGCTAGAGATCCCAGGGAGCAGTACTTC.

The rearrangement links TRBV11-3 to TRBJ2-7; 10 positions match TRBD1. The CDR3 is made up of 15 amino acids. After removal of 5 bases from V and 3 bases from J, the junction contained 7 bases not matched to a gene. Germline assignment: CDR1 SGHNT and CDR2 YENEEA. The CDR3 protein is CASSLRTGGVYEQYF. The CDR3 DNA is TGTGCCAGCAGCCTCAGGACAGGGGGAGTCTACGAGCAGTACTTC.

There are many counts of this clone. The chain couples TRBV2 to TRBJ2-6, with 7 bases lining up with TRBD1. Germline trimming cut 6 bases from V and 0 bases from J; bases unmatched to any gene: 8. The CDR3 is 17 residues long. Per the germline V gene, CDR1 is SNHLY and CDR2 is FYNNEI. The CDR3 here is CASRADRVPSGANVLTF. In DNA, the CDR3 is TGTGCCAGCAGAGCAGACAGGGTCCCCTCTGGGGCCAACGTCCTGACTTTC.

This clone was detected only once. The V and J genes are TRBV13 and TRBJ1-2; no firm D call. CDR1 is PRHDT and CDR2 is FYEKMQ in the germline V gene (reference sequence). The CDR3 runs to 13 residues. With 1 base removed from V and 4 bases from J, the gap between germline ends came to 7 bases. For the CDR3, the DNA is TGTGCCAGCAGCTTAGTCAAATTCTATGGCTACACCTTC. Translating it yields CASSLVKFYGYTF.

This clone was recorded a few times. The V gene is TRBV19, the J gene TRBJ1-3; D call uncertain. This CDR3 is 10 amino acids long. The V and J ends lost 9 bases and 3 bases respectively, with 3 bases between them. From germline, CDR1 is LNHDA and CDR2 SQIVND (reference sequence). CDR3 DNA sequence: TGTGCCAGCTATGGAAACACCATATATTTT. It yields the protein CASYGNTIYF.

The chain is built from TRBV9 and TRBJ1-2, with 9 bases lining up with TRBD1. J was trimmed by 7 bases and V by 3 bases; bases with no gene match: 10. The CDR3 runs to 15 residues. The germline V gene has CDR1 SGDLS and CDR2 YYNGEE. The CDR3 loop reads CASSGAQGAVSGYTF. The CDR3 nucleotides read TGTGCCAGCAGCGGAGCACAGGGGGCAGTGAGTGGCTACACCTTC. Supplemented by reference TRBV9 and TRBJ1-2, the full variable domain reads DSGVTQTPKHLITATGQRVTLRCSPRSGDLSVYWYQQSLDQGLQFLIQYYNGEERAKGNILERFSAQQFPDLHSELNLSSLELGDSALYFCASSGAQGAVSGYTFGSGTRLTVV.

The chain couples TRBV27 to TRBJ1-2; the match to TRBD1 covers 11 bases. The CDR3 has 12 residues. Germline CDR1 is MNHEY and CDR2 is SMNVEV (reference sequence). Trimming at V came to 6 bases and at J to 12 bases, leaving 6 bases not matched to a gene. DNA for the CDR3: TGTGCCAGCAGAACAAGGACAGGGGGCGACACCTTC. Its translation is CASRTRTGGDTF.

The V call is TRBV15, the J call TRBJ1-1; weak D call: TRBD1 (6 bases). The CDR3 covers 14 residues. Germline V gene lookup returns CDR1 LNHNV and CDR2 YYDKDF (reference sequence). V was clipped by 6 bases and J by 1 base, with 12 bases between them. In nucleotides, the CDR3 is TGTGCCACCAGGGGATTGGGACAGAACACTGAAGCTTTCTTT. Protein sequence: CATRGLGQNTEAFF.

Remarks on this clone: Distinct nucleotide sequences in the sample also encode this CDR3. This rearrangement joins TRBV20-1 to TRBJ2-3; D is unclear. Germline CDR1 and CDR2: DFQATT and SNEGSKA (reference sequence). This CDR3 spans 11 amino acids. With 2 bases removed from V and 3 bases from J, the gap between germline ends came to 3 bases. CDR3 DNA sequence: TGCAGTGCTAGACATACAGATACGCAGTATTTT. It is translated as CSARHTDTQYF.

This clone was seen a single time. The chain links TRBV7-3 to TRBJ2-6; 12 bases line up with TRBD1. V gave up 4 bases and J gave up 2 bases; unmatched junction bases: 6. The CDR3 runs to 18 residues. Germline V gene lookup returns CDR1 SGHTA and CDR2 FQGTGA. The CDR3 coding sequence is TGTGCCAGCAGCTCCGCGGGACAGGGGGCGCCTGGGGCCAACGTCCTGACTTTC. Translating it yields CASSSAGQGAPGANVLTF. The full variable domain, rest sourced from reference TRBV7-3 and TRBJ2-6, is GAGVSQTPSNKVTEKGKYVELRCDPISGHTALYWYRQSLGQGPEFLIYFQGTGAADDSGLPNDRFFAVRPEGSVSTLKIQRTERGDSAVYLCASSSAGQGAPGANVLTFGAGSRLTVL.

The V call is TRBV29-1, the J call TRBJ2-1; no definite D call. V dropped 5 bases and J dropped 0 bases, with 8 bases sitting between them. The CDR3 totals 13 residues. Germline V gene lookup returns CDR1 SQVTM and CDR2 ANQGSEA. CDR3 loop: CSVSEDSYNEQFF. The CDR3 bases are TGCAGCGTTTCCGAGGACTCCTACAATGAGCAGTTCTTC.

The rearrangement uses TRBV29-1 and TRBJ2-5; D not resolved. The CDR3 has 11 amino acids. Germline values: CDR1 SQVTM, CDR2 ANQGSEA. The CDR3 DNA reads TGCAGGGTCCTACAGCAAGAGACCCAGTACTTC. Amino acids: CRVLQQETQYF.

The CDR3 DNA follows: TGTGCCAGCAGAGCACCCCGGGACAGGATCTACGAGCAGTACTTC. It specifies CASRAPRDRIYEQYF. The chain uses TRBV2 and TRBJ2-7, with 8 bases matching TRBD1. The CDR3 loop spans 15 amino acids. Germline V gives CDR1 SNHLY, CDR2 FYNNEI. The trim removed 6 bases at V and 3 bases at J, leaving 10 bases unmatched.

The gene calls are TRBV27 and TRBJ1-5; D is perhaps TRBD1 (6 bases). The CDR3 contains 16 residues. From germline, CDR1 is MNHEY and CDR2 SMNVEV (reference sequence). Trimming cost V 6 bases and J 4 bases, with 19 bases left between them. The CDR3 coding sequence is TGTGCCAGCAGCCCAGGGACAAGCCAATCTAATCAGCCCCAGCATTTT. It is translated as CASSPGTSQSNQPQHF.

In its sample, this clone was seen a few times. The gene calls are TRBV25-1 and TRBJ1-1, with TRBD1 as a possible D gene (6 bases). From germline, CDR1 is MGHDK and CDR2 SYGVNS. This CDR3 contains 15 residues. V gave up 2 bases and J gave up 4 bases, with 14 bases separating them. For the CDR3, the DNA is TGTGCCAGCAGTGAAACGGGGGGCCGGGGCACTGAAGCTTTCTTT. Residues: CASSETGGRGTEAFF.